A selection of T cell receptor beta chains follows, all from one sample in a study of Graves' ophthalmopathy and Graves' hyperthyroidism. TCRdb used MiXCR to reprocess the multiplex PCR reads, holding one entry per CDR3 protein. The profile covers around 1.1 million distinct CDR3 sequences, with about 38% appearing a single time and 11% taken by the ten largest. Source material: peripheral blood or thyroid tissue (not recorded which). These receptors were taken from an adult man with Graves' hyperthyroidism. Both conserved end residues are part of each CDR3. The order of the fields is J gene, V gene, clone size, D gene, CDR3 DNA, CDR3 protein. D genes are given only for firm matches. Rows give clone size only sometimes, using once, few, many, or a class for an expanded clone.

j_gene: TRBJ1-6; v_gene: TRBV7-9; abundance: few; d_gene: .; CDR3nt: TGTGCCAGCAGCCAGCAGAGCCTCGCGGGGTCTAATTCACCCCTCCACTTT; CDR3aa: CASSQQSLAGSNSPLHF
j_gene: TRBJ2-2; v_gene: TRBV2; abundance: .; d_gene: TRBD2; CDR3nt: TGTGCCAGCAGACTAGCGGCCGGGGAGCTGTTTTTT; CDR3aa: CASRLAAGELFF
j_gene: TRBJ2-7; v_gene: TRBV29-1; abundance: .; d_gene: TRBD2; CDR3nt: TGCAGCGCGTTCGTTAGCGGGAACCCTAAATTAAACACCGGGGAGCTGTACTTC; CDR3aa: CSAFVSGNPKLNTGELYF
j_gene: TRBJ1-1; v_gene: TRBV7-2; abundance: many; d_gene: .; CDR3nt: TGTGCCAGCAGCTTCGAGGGCCACACTGAAGCTTTCTTT; CDR3aa: CASSFEGHTEAFF
j_gene: TRBJ2-5; v_gene: TRBV24-1; abundance: once; d_gene: .; CDR3nt: TGTGCCACCAGTGACCCGGGACACGGACGAAAAGAGACCCAGTACTTC; CDR3aa: CATSDPGHGRKETQYF
j_gene: TRBJ1-3; v_gene: TRBV7-8; abundance: .; d_gene: TRBD1; CDR3nt: TGTGCCAGCAGCTCACAACGGAGGGACAGGGCTGAATCCTCTGGAAACACCATATATTTT; CDR3aa: CASSSQRRDRAESSGNTIYF
j_gene: TRBJ2-5; v_gene: TRBV7-2; abundance: .; d_gene: TRBD1; CDR3nt: TGTGCACGGGACAGTCTCGGGCAAGAGACCCAGTACTTC; CDR3aa: CARDSLGQETQYF
j_gene: TRBJ2-7; v_gene: TRBV9; abundance: many; d_gene: .; CDR3nt: TGTGCCAGCAGCGTAGGAGGGGATCAGTACTACGAGCAGTACTTC; CDR3aa: CASSVGGDQYYEQYF
j_gene: TRBJ2-7; v_gene: TRBV10-3; abundance: .; d_gene: .; CDR3nt: TGTGCCAGCCGGGACGGACCTTACGAGCAGTACTTC; CDR3aa: CASRDGPYEQYF
j_gene: TRBJ1-2; v_gene: TRBV7-3; abundance: many; d_gene: .; CDR3nt: TGTGCCAGCAGCTTAAGTGGGGAAAATTGGAGGGTAGATGGCTACACCTTC; CDR3aa: CASSLSGENWRVDGYTF
j_gene: TRBJ1-5; v_gene: TRBV20-1; abundance: .; d_gene: .; CDR3nt: TGCAGTGCTAGAGATCGGCAGGGTGTTCAGCCCCAGCATTTT; CDR3aa: CSARDRQGVQPQHF
j_gene: TRBJ2-5; v_gene: TRBV10-1; abundance: few; d_gene: .; CDR3nt: TGCGCCAGCAGTGAGTCAAGGCTCCCTCCAGAGACCCAGTACTTC; CDR3aa: CASSESRLPPETQYF
j_gene: TRBJ1-2; v_gene: TRBV9; abundance: .; d_gene: TRBD1; CDR3nt: TGTGCCAGCAGCGCCCCGGACAGGACGTCTGGAAACACCTTC; CDR3aa: CASSAPDRTSGNTF
j_gene: TRBJ2-7; v_gene: TRBV3-1; abundance: few; d_gene: .; CDR3nt: TGTGCCAGCAGCCAAGGACCTTCCGAGCAGTACTTC; CDR3aa: CASSQGPSEQYF
j_gene: TRBJ2-7; v_gene: TRBV10-3; abundance: many; d_gene: .; CDR3nt: TGTGCCAGCCGGGCCAACTACGAGCAGTACTTC; CDR3aa: CASRANYEQYF
j_gene: TRBJ2-7; v_gene: TRBV5-1; abundance: many; d_gene: TRBD1; CDR3nt: TGCGCCAGCAGCTTGGACACCGGGACAGCGAGCGAGCAGTACTTC; CDR3aa: CASSLDTGTASEQYF
j_gene: TRBJ2-7; v_gene: TRBV11-2; abundance: many; d_gene: TRBD1; CDR3nt: TGTGCCAGCGAAAACCGGGACAGGGGCTACGAGCAGTACTTC; CDR3aa: CASENRDRGYEQYF
j_gene: TRBJ2-7; v_gene: TRBV6-5; abundance: .; d_gene: TRBD1; CDR3nt: TGTGCCAGCAGGCCTAGACAGGGTAGCTCCTACGAGCAGTACTTC; CDR3aa: CASRPRQGSSYEQYF
j_gene: TRBJ2-7; v_gene: TRBV11-2; abundance: many; d_gene: .; CDR3nt: TGTGCCAGCAGCCCGGCGGCCCACGAGCAGTACTTC; CDR3aa: CASSPAAHEQYF
j_gene: TRBJ2-2; v_gene: TRBV5-1; abundance: few; d_gene: .; CDR3nt: TGCGCCAGCAGCTTGGGTTCGGGGGACACCGGGGAGCTGTTTTTT; CDR3aa: CASSLGSGDTGELFF
j_gene: TRBJ2-7; v_gene: TRBV18; abundance: few; d_gene: .; CDR3nt: TGTGCCAGCTCACGCCGCGGCAACTCCTACGAGCAGTACTTC; CDR3aa: CASSRRGNSYEQYF
j_gene: TRBJ1-6; v_gene: TRBV4-3; abundance: few; d_gene: .; CDR3nt: TGCGCCAGCAGCCAAGAAACTCAGGGCCATTCACCCCTCCACTTT; CDR3aa: CASSQETQGHSPLHF
j_gene: TRBJ1-5; v_gene: TRBV10-3; abundance: .; d_gene: .; CDR3nt: TGTGCCACCCAATCCGGCAATCAGCCCCAGCATTTT; CDR3aa: CATQSGNQPQHF
j_gene: TRBJ2-7; v_gene: TRBV5-5; abundance: few; d_gene: TRBD1; CDR3nt: TGTGCCAGCAGCTTTGGGCGACAGGGTGACTACGAGCAGTACTTC; CDR3aa: CASSFGRQGDYEQYF
j_gene: TRBJ2-1; v_gene: TRBV19; abundance: .; d_gene: .; CDR3nt: TGTGCCAGTAACCGTGGCCCCACAGGGAGCAATGAGCAGTTCTTC; CDR3aa: CASNRGPTGSNEQFF
j_gene: TRBJ2-2; v_gene: TRBV7-3; abundance: once; d_gene: .; CDR3nt: TGTGCCAGCAGCTTATTAGGTCACGGGGAGCTGTTTTTT; CDR3aa: CASSLLGHGELFF
j_gene: TRBJ2-7; v_gene: TRBV19; abundance: .; d_gene: .; CDR3nt: TGTGCCAGTAGTAGACACAGGGATCTCGAGCAGTACTTC; CDR3aa: CASSRHRDLEQYF
j_gene: TRBJ1-2; v_gene: TRBV29-1; abundance: .; d_gene: TRBD1; CDR3nt: TGCATCGTTTCCGGGACAGGGTCGGGCTACACCTTC; CDR3aa: CIVSGTGSGYTF
j_gene: TRBJ1-6; v_gene: TRBV14; abundance: many; d_gene: .; CDR3nt: TGTGCCAGCAGCCCTAAGGGACGGAATTCACCCCTCCACTTT; CDR3aa: CASSPKGRNSPLHF
j_gene: TRBJ1-4; v_gene: TRBV7-6; abundance: many; d_gene: TRBD1; CDR3nt: TGTGCCAGCAGCCTCGGACAGGGGAGCGAAAAACTGTTTTTT; CDR3aa: CASSLGQGSEKLFF
j_gene: TRBJ2-5; v_gene: TRBV11-3; abundance: .; d_gene: TRBD2; CDR3nt: TGTGTCAGCAGCTTAGGGACTAGCGGGATGAAGACCCAGTACTTC; CDR3aa: CVSSLGTSGMKTQYF
j_gene: TRBJ2-7; v_gene: TRBV7-9; abundance: .; d_gene: .; CDR3nt: TGTGCCAGCAGCTCTCTCGGGCACAAAGGAGTCGGCGAGCAGTACTTC; CDR3aa: CASSSLGHKGVGEQYF
j_gene: TRBJ2-5; v_gene: TRBV12-3/TRBV12-4; abundance: .; d_gene: .; CDR3nt: TGTGCCAGCAGTATTTGGAAAGAGACCCAGTACTTC; CDR3aa: CASSIWKETQYF
j_gene: TRBJ1-2; v_gene: TRBV10-3; abundance: few; d_gene: .; CDR3nt: TGTGCCAGCAGTTTCCAAGAGGGCTATGGCTACACCTTC; CDR3aa: CASSFQEGYGYTF
j_gene: TRBJ2-5; v_gene: TRBV11-2; abundance: few; d_gene: .; CDR3nt: TGTGCCAGCAGCTTAGACCTGGGAGTCAGAGAGACCCAGTACTTC; CDR3aa: CASSLDLGVRETQYF
j_gene: TRBJ2-5; v_gene: TRBV5-1; abundance: .; d_gene: TRBD1; CDR3nt: TGCGCCAGCCAGACAGGGGACCAAGAGACCCAGTACTTC; CDR3aa: CASQTGDQETQYF
j_gene: TRBJ2-7; v_gene: TRBV4-1; abundance: .; d_gene: TRBD2; CDR3nt: TGCGCCAGCAGCCAAGGGCCCCCGCGGGAGGGCTCCTACGAGCAGTACTTC; CDR3aa: CASSQGPPREGSYEQYF
j_gene: TRBJ1-1; v_gene: TRBV6-1; abundance: .; d_gene: .; CDR3nt: TGTGCCAGCCTGAGTGGGAGGGGCTCACTCTCCGGGGATGGAGCTTTCTTT; CDR3aa: CASLSGRGSLSGDGAFF
j_gene: TRBJ1-6; v_gene: TRBV25-1; abundance: .; d_gene: .; CDR3nt: TGTGCCAGCAGTGTCGACAGGCCGGCCAATAATTCACCCCTCCACTTT; CDR3aa: CASSVDRPANNSPLHF
j_gene: TRBJ2-7; v_gene: TRBV29-1; abundance: .; d_gene: TRBD2; CDR3nt: TGCAGCGTTCGCCCGGGGGGGGGCACCGGGGAGCTGTACTTC; CDR3aa: CSVRPGGGTGELYF
j_gene: TRBJ1-5; v_gene: TRBV20-1; abundance: .; d_gene: TRBD1; CDR3nt: TGCAGTGCTAGAGACATCCTAGACGGGACAGGGGGGGGTTTGAGCAATCAGCCCCAGCATTTT; CDR3aa: CSARDILDGTGGGLSNQPQHF
j_gene: TRBJ2-7; v_gene: TRBV9; abundance: few; d_gene: TRBD2; CDR3nt: TGTGCCAGCAGCGTAGTGGGAGGGGCCGAGCAGTACTTC; CDR3aa: CASSVVGGAEQYF
j_gene: TRBJ2-5; v_gene: TRBV10-2; abundance: many; d_gene: .; CDR3nt: TGCGCCAGTCTCGAACAGGGTATCGGTGAGACCCAGTACTTC; CDR3aa: CASLEQGIGETQYF
j_gene: TRBJ1-6; v_gene: TRBV4-1; abundance: few; d_gene: .; CDR3nt: TGCGCCAGCAGCCAAGTAACAGGGAATAATTCACCCCTCCACTTT; CDR3aa: CASSQVTGNNSPLHF
j_gene: TRBJ1-1; v_gene: TRBV7-2; abundance: .; d_gene: .; CDR3nt: TGTGCCAGCAGCTTAGTGGGTACCCTTGGGAACACTGAAGCTTTCTTT; CDR3aa: CASSLVGTLGNTEAFF
j_gene: TRBJ1-5; v_gene: TRBV7-2; abundance: .; d_gene: .; CDR3nt: TGTGCCAGCCAAGAGGGAGCGGGAGCCTTCCAAGAGACCCAGCATTTT; CDR3aa: CASQEGAGAFQETQHF
j_gene: TRBJ2-5; v_gene: TRBV7-9; abundance: .; d_gene: TRBD1; CDR3nt: TGCGCCAGCAGCCGAGATGCCAGTGCCTGGGACAGGCAAGAGACCCAGTACTTC; CDR3aa: CASSRDASAWDRQETQYF
j_gene: TRBJ1-6; v_gene: TRBV7-2; abundance: .; d_gene: .; CDR3nt: TGTGCCAGCAGCCAAGGTAGACCCCTCCACTTT; CDR3aa: CASSQGRPLHF
j_gene: TRBJ2-7; v_gene: TRBV5-6; abundance: many; d_gene: TRBD1; CDR3nt: TGTGCCAGCAGCCCACAGGGGTACTCCTACGAGCAGTACTTC; CDR3aa: CASSPQGYSYEQYF
j_gene: TRBJ2-7; v_gene: TRBV25-1; abundance: .; d_gene: TRBD2; CDR3nt: TGTGCTTCGCGGACTAGCGGGATCGAGCAGTACTTC; CDR3aa: CASRTSGIEQYF
j_gene: TRBJ2-5; v_gene: TRBV28; abundance: few; d_gene: TRBD1; CDR3nt: TGTGCCACCCAAACAGGGGAAGAGACCCAGTACTTC; CDR3aa: CATQTGEETQYF
j_gene: TRBJ2-6; v_gene: TRBV29-1; abundance: .; d_gene: .; CDR3nt: TGCAGCGTTGAAAGGGGGTATGGGACCTACGTCCTGACTTTC; CDR3aa: CSVERGYGTYVLTF
j_gene: TRBJ1-6; v_gene: TRBV6-5; abundance: many; d_gene: TRBD1; CDR3nt: TGTGCCAGCAGTTCCGGGACAGGGCTGAGGGATTCACCCCTCCACTTT; CDR3aa: CASSSGTGLRDSPLHF